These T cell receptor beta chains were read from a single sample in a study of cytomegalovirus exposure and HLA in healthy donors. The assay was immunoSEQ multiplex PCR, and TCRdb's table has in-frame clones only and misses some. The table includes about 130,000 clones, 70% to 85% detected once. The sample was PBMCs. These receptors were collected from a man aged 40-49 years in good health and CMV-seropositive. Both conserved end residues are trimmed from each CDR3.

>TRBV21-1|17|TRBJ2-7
ASSKIPSNGTSGTYEQY
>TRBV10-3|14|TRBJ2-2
AINAGGSGNTGELF
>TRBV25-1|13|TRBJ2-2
ASSESPVGTGELF
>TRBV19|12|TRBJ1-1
ASSLRDRETEAF
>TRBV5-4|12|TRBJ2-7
ASSKQTGGNEQY
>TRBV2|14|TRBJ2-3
ASKWVASDPTDTQY
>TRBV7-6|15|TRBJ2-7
ASSLGLAGGLLYEQY
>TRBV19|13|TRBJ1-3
ASSLSLFSGNTIY
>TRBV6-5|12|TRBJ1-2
ASSYSWGGYGYT
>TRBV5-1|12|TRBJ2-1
ASSPGGAYNEQF
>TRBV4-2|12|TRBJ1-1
ASSGTGIYTEAF
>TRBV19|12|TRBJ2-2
AVPGLENTGELF
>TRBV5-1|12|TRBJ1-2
ASSRIDSNYGYT
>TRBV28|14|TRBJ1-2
ASSPDTGTGDYGYT
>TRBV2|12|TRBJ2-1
ASSSSGTGNEQF
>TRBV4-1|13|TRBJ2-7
ASSQGPTSSSEQY
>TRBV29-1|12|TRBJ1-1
SVELSRGNTEAF
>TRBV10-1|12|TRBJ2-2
ASSGLAGTGELF